This T cell receptor beta chain originates from a study of cytomegalovirus exposure and HLA in healthy donors. Study results and limitations: According to an earlier analysis, most TCR beta V segments yielded productive rearrangements about 87% or about 30% of the time. Reportedly, HLA-A and HLA-B alleles of most subjects were accurately predicted from TCR beta. In the analysis, some V segments, TRBV6-2 and TRBV6-3 included, were excluded as indistinguishable.

The primer mix had 60 Vbeta and 13 Jbeta primers. Some clones are missing from TCRdb's copy, which holds only in-frame ones; the method was immunoSEQ multiplex PCR. The table lists roughly 140,000 clones, roughly 80% of them singletons. As for this clone: The antigen is undetermined.

The V end was cut by 6 bases, the J end by 7 bases, with 21 bases between. The CDR3 totals 15 residues. Sequencing was carried out using PBMCs. V usage is TRBV23-1 and J usage is TRBJ1-2, with a tentative D call TRBD1 (5 bases). TRBV23-1 is given ORF status, its function remaining uncertain. The receptor's source is a woman aged 40 to 50 in good health and CMV-seropositive. This CDR3 reads CASRKSSGGTGGYTF. CDR3 nucleotides: TGCGCCAGCAGAAAATCTTCGGGGGGAACGGGTGGCTACACCTTC.